A single sample is the source of the 16 T cell receptor beta chains below, sequenced in a study of shared clonotypes between healthy human individuals. Measured with immunoSEQ multiplex PCR; TCRdb has only the in-frame clones, and not every one. Of approximately 1,500,000 clones in the sample, 98% were seen once. Sequencing used naive CD4+ T cells sorted from blood. Subset indicated: CD45RA+ positively selected. The receptors here all came from a man aged 25-45 years in good health.

The chain joins TRBV19 to TRBJ1-5; D call uncertain. Trimming left V 5 bases short and J 2 bases short, with 13 bases between. The CDR3 runs to 15 residues. Germline values: CDR1 LNHDA, CDR2 SQIVND (reference sequence). The CDR3 loop reads CASSVTTWGNQPQHF. The CDR3 coding sequence is TGTGCCAGTAGTGTAACGACTTGGGGCAATCAGCCCCAGCATTTT.

V usage is TRBV5-1 and J usage is TRBJ2-1, with D uncertain. V lost 2 bases to trimming and J lost 5 bases, with 11 bases between them. This CDR3 region has 14 residues. CDR1 SGHRS and CDR2 YFSETQ come from the germline V gene. The CDR3 protein is CASSLAAGDNEQFF. In nucleotides, the CDR3 is TGCGCCAGCAGCTTAGCCGCCGGAGACAATGAGCAGTTCTTC. Combining the CDR3 with reference TRBV5-1 and TRBJ2-1 gives the whole variable domain KAGVTQTPRYLIKTRGQQVTLSCSPISGHRSVSWYQQTPGQGLQFLFEYFSETQRNKGNFPGRFSGRQFSNSRSEMNVSTLELGDSALYLCASSLAAGDNEQFFGPGTRLTVL.

The rearrangement uses TRBV7-9 and TRBJ1-2; D not certain. The CDR3 has 14 amino acids. Germline V gene lookup returns CDR1 SEHNR and CDR2 FQNEAQ (reference sequence). Trimming shortened V by 4 bases and J by 8 bases, and 17 bases separated the two germline ends. This CDR3 reads CASSSTGPLWGYTF. Written as DNA, the CDR3 is TGTGCCAGCAGCTCCACCGGCCCCCTGTGGGGCTACACCTTC.

The CDR3 reads CASSQGLETPRYEQYF. CDR3 bases: TGTGCCAGCAGCCAAGGATTGGAAACCCCACGGTACGAGCAGTACTTC. The rearrangement joins TRBV4-2 to TRBJ2-7; D uncertain. Germline CDR1 reads LGHNA; CDR2 reads YNFKEQ. CDR3 length: 16 amino acids. V lost 1 base and J lost 4, with 17 bases in between.

The rearrangement links TRBV5-1 to TRBJ2-2; D is possibly TRBD2 (5 bases). The CDR3 runs to 17 residues. Germline CDR1 SGHRS, CDR2 YFSETQ. V lost 4 bases to trimming and J lost 2 bases, with 18 bases between them. The CDR3 loop reads CASSLRTGGGNTGELFF. The CDR3 DNA reads as TGCGCCAGCAGCCTGCGGACGGGCGGAGGAAACACCGGGGAGCTGTTTTTT.

The gene calls are TRBV7-2 and TRBJ2-1, with 8 bases aligning to TRBD2. The CDR3 spans 15 residues. The germline CDR1 and CDR2 sequences are SGHTA and FQGNSA. With 5 bases clipped from V and 12 bases from J, the junction kept 15 bases outside the gene matches. Here the CDR3 DNA reads TGTGCCAGCAGCCACCGCAACCCTCGGGAGGGGGGGCAGTTCTTC. Translation: CASSHRNPREGGQFF.

This clone was seen once. The chain has TRBV15 and TRBJ2-7; D not certain. The CDR3 consists of 17 residues. V was shortened by 0 bases and J by 3 bases, with 18 bases between the two germline ends. Germline lookup yields CDR1 LNHNV and CDR2 YYDKDF (reference sequence). The DNA for the CDR3 is TGTGCCACCAGCAGAGATTTCGCGCAAGGCACGGGCTACGAGCAGTACTTC. Encoded protein: CATSRDFAQGTGYEQYF. Full variable domain (rest looked up from reference TRBV15 and TRBJ2-7): DAMVIQNPRYQVTQFGKPVTLSCSQTLNHNVMYWYQQKSSQAPKLLFHYYDKDFNNEADTPDNFQSRRPNTSFCFLDIRSPGLGDTAMYLCATSRDFAQGTGYEQYFGPGTRLTVT.

The V gene is TRBV7-2, the J gene TRBJ2-3; perhaps TRBD1 as D (7 bases). This CDR3 is built from 18 residues. Trimming took 3 bases from V and 0 from J, leaving 19 bases between them. CDR1 is SGHTA, CDR2 FQGNSA, per germline. CDR3 DNA: TGTGCCAGCAGCTTTTACCCACGGGGGACAGTAAGCACAGATACGCAGTATTTT. Protein: CASSFYPRGTVSTDTQYF.

This rearrangement joins TRBV2 to TRBJ2-3; TRBD2 matches at 8 bases. CDR1 and CDR2 (germline): SNHLY, FYNNEI. The CDR3 consists of 15 residues. V lost 7 bases, J lost 3 bases, and 9 bases stayed unmatched. The CDR3 sequence is CASTLEAGDTDTQYF. DNA for the CDR3: TGTGCCAGCACCTTGGAAGCGGGAGATACAGATACGCAGTATTTT.

The chain is built from TRBV10-2 and TRBJ2-1; TRBD1 matches 7 bases. The germline V gene has CDR1 WSHSY and CDR2 SAAADI. Trimming at V came to 5 bases and at J to 9 bases, leaving 7 bases not matched to a gene. The CDR3 sequence is 13 residues long. CDR3 sequence: CASSHLAGGEQFF. DNA for the CDR3: TGCGCCAGCAGTCACTTGGCAGGGGGTGAGCAGTTCTTC.

The chain joins TRBV11-1 to TRBJ1-1, with D possibly being TRBD1 (5 bases). This CDR3 is 17 amino acids long. Germline V gives CDR1 SGHAT, CDR2 FQDESV (reference sequence). With 1 base removed from V and 3 bases from J, the gap between germline ends came to 18 bases. The CDR3 bases are TGTGCCAGCAGCTTAGAACTTTGGGCCGGAGGGGACACTGAAGCTTTCTTT. Amino acids: CASSLELWAGGDTEAFF.

The chain employs TRBV5-4 and TRBJ2-7, with 13 bases lining up with TRBD2. J was trimmed by 5 bases and V by 4 bases; bases with no gene match: 3. Germline V gene sequence: CDR1 SGHNT, CDR2 YYREEE (reference sequence). This CDR3 is 14 amino acids long. The chain's CDR3 is CASSPGTSGNEQYF. The CDR3 DNA reads TGTGCCAGCAGCCCCGGGACTAGCGGGAACGAGCAGTACTTC. Drawing the rest from reference TRBV5-4 and TRBJ2-7, the complete variable domain is ETGVTQSPTHLIKTRGQQVTLRCSSQSGHNTVSWYQQALGQGPQFIFQYYREEENGRGNFPPRFSGLQFPNYSSELNVNALELDDSALYLCASSPGTSGNEQYFGPGTRLTVT.

The chain combines TRBV19 with TRBJ2-1; D might be TRBD1 (6 bases). The V end was cut by 2 bases, the J end by 0 bases, with 11 bases between. The germline V gene encodes CDR1 LNHDA and CDR2 SQIVND (reference sequence). CDR3 length equals 16 residues. The CDR3 sequence is CASSIRQGSSYNEQFF. CDR3 DNA sequence: TGTGCCAGTAGTATAAGGCAGGGGAGCTCCTACAATGAGCAGTTCTTC. Together with reference TRBV19 and TRBJ2-1, the CDR3 gives the full variable domain: DGGITQSPKYLFRKEGQNVTLSCEQNLNHDAMYWYRQDPGQGLRLIYYSQIVNDFQKGDIAEGYSVSREKKESFPLTVTSAQKNPTAFYLCASSIRQGSSYNEQFFGPGTRLTVL.

This chain uses TRBV28 with TRBJ2-3; 9 positions match TRBD2. The germline V gene encodes CDR1 MDHEN and CDR2 SYDVKM. The CDR3 spans 15 residues. Trimming removed 8 bases from V and 6 bases from J; junction bases left unmatched: 12. This CDR3 reads CASQVAGALIDTQYF. The DNA of the CDR3 is TGTGCCAGCCAAGTAGCGGGGGCCTTGATTGATACGCAGTATTTT.

This chain links TRBV6-6 with TRBJ2-7, with 9 bases fitting TRBD1. The germline gives CDR1 MNHNY, CDR2 SVGAGI (reference sequence). This CDR3 is built from 14 residues. The V segment lost 6 bases and the J segment 3 bases; nucleotides outside the gene matches: 6. The CDR3 bases are TGTGCCAGCAGGTATGGACAGGGGTACTACGAGCAGTACTTC. Its protein is CASRYGQGYYEQYF.

This clone was counted only a few times. Other DNA sequences of this sample code for an identical CDR3. The chain has TRBV28 and TRBJ1-1; D is unresolved. V lost 6 bases and J lost 6, with 8 bases in between. Per germline, CDR1 MDHEN and CDR2 SYDVKM. This CDR3 is built from 11 residues. CDR3 DNA sequence: TGTGCCAGCAGGGGGAGGCCTGAAGCTTTCTTT. Translated: CASRGRPEAFF.